The next 8 T cell receptor beta chains were all read from a single sample in a study of shared clonotypes between healthy human individuals. This table comes from immunoSEQ multiplex PCR, and its TCRdb copy is limited to in-frame clones, with some not included. Of 2.5 million or so clones in the sample, approximately 90% were seen once. Input material: naive CD4+ T cells sorted from blood. The sample's subset: CD45RA+ positively selected. All receptors come from a man younger than 35 in good health.

This chain connects TRBV19 to TRBJ2-7; 7 nucleotides agree with TRBD1. V dropped 4 bases and J dropped 2; count of bases not matched to a gene: 8. Germline CDR1 is LNHDA and CDR2 is SQIVND (reference sequence). The CDR3 consists of 15 residues. The DNA of the CDR3 is TGTGCCAGTAGTACAGACAGGGTTCCGCCCTACGAGCAGTACTTC. This codes for CASSTDRVPPYEQYF.

This clone was seen more than once but under ten times. The rearrangement joins TRBV15 to TRBJ1-5; TRBD1 matches at 9 bases. Trimming removed 3 bases from V and 6 bases from J; junction bases left unmatched: 12. CDR3 size: 17 residues. The germline V gene has CDR1 LNHNV and CDR2 YYDKDF (reference sequence). Here the CDR3 reads CATSRDGGQGRSQPQHF. The CDR3 region has the DNA TGTGCCACCAGCAGGGATGGGGGACAGGGAAGGAGTCAGCCCCAGCATTTT.

The chain has TRBV14 and TRBJ2-5; the D gene could be TRBD1 or TRBD2 (6 bases each). Deletions cut 1 base from V and 7 bases from J, with 16 bases between. The CDR3 sequence is 15 residues long. Germline loops: CDR1 SGHDN, CDR2 FVKESK. In DNA form, the CDR3 reads TGTGCCAGCAGCCAAGTCGTCGGGGGCCGGGGGACCCAGTACTTC. Protein: CASSQVVGGRGTQYF.

The rearrangement joins TRBV7-6 to TRBJ1-4, with 7 bases identical to TRBD1. The CDR3 extends over 14 amino acids. Germline trimming cut 5 bases from V and 7 bases from J; bases unmatched to any gene: 7. Germline V gene sequence: CDR1 SGHVS, CDR2 FNYEAQ. The CDR3 DNA follows: TGTGCCAGCAGCCCCCAGACAGGGACTGAAAAACTGTTTTTT. This codes for CASSPQTGTEKLFF.

The V and J genes are TRBV27 and TRBJ1-2; D ambiguous. Germline assignment: CDR1 MNHEY and CDR2 SMNVEV (reference sequence). The ends were cut back, 6 bases at V and 0 bases at J, with 11 bases in the middle. This CDR3 is built from 14 residues. The CDR3 DNA is TGTGCCAGCAGGAACTACGCTTCTAACTATGGCTACACCTTC. It is translated as CASRNYASNYGYTF.

This clone occurred once. J is TRBJ1-6 and V is TRBV7-2; 8 bases align to TRBD1. The CDR3 spans 15 residues. Germline trimming cut 7 bases from V and 4 bases from J; bases unmatched to any gene: 6. Germline-derived CDR1 and CDR2 are SGHTA and FQGNSA. The CDR3 is CASILQGGYNSPLHF. CDR3 nucleotide sequence: TGTGCCAGCATCCTACAGGGGGGGTATAATTCACCCCTCCACTTT. Full variable domain (missing parts from reference TRBV7-2 and TRBJ1-6): GAGVSQSPSNKVTEKGKDVELRCDPISGHTALYWYRQSLGQGLEFLIYFQGNSAPDKSGLPSDRFSAERTGGSVSTLTIQRTQQEDSAVYLCASILQGGYNSPLHFGNGTRLTVT.

The V and J genes are TRBV18 and TRBJ2-5; 9 bases align to TRBD1. Trimming cost V 6 bases and J 5 bases; bases outside gene matches: 4. From germline, CDR1 is KGHSH and CDR2 LQKENI. The CDR3 contains 13 residues. CDR3 sequence: CASSRDRDETQYF. Here the CDR3 DNA reads TGTGCCAGCTCCCGGGACAGGGACGAGACCCAGTACTTC.

This rearrangement joins TRBV30 to TRBJ2-5; TRBD2 agrees at 7 bases. The J call may be mistaken, given a closer DNA end match to TRBJ2-7. Looked up from germline, CDR1 is GTSNPN and CDR2 is SVGIG (reference sequence). The CDR3 extends over 12 amino acids. The CDR3 reads CAWGRVVGEQYF. CDR3 coding DNA: TGTGCCTGGGGGAGGGTGGTCGGCGAGCAGTACTTC.